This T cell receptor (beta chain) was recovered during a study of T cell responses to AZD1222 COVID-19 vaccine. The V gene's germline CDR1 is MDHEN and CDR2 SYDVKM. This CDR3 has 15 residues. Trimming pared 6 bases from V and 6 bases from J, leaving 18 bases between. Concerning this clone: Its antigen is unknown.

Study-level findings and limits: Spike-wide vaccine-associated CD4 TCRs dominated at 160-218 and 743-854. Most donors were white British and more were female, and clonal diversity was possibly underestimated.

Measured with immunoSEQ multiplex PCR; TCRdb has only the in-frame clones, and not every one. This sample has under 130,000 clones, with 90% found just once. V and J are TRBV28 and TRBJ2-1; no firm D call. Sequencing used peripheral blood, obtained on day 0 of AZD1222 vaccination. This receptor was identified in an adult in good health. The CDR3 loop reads CASSRIATPINEQFF. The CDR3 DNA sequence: TGTGCCAGCAGCCGAATAGCCACGCCCATCAATGAGCAGTTCTTC.